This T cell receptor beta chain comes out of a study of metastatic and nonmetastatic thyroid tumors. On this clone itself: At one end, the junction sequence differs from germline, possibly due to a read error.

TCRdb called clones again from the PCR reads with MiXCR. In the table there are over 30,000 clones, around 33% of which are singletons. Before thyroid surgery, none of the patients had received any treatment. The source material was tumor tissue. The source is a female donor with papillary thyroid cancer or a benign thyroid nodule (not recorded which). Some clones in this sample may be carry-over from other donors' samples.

CDR3 in amino acids: CASSQRGFAGHTF. For the CDR3, the DNA is TGTGCCAGCAGTCAACGGGGATTTGCTGGCCACACCTTC. This chain joins TRBV27 and TRBJ1-2; D unclear. CDR1 is MNHEY and CDR2 is SMNVEV in the germline V gene (reference sequence). The CDR3 runs to 13 residues.